These 16 T cell receptor beta chains were sequenced from one sample in a study of blood T cell repertoires in COVID-19. TCRdb's copy holds only in-frame clones and misses some; the assay was immunoSEQ multiplex PCR. The table records some 130,000 clones, roughly 80% of them present only once. Sequences were obtained from PBMCs or T cells enriched from blood (not recorded which). All receptors come from a man in his forties with acute COVID-19.

J is TRBJ1-4 and V is TRBV7-9, with 8 bases that match TRBD1. The CDR3 has 16 residues. CDR1 and CDR2 (germline): SEHNR, FQNEAQ (reference sequence). V trimming: 5 bases; J trimming: 4 bases; junction bases outside the gene matches: 9. The CDR3 loop reads CASSLSRDRINEKLFF. DNA of the CDR3: TGTGCCAGCAGCCTAAGCAGGGACAGGATTAATGAAAAACTGTTTTTT.

The J gene is TRBJ2-5, the V gene TRBV6-2 or TRBV6-3; 10 nucleotides match TRBD1. From germline, CDR1 is MNHEY and CDR2 SVGEGT. This CDR3 is built from 14 residues. Germline trimming cut 6 bases from V and 5 bases from J; bases unmatched to any gene: 6. The CDR3 loop is CASSDRGQRETQYF. The CDR3 DNA sequence: TGTGCCAGCAGCGACAGGGGGCAAAGGGAGACCCAGTACTTC.

The rearrangement uses TRBV7-2 and TRBJ1-6, with TRBD1 as a possible D gene (5 bases). This CDR3 is 17 amino acids long. V lost 5 bases, J lost 10 bases, and 24 bases lay in between. Germline loops: CDR1 SGHTA, CDR2 FQGNSA. CDR3: CASSTKGTGRIRSPLHF. Here the CDR3 DNA reads TGTGCCAGCAGCACGAAGGGGACGGGGAGGATTAGATCACCCCTCCACTTT.

The chain joins TRBV7-9 to TRBJ1-2; D is possibly TRBD1 (6 bases). CDR1 and CDR2 from the germline V gene are SEHNR and FQNEAQ (reference sequence). Trimming pared 2 bases from V and 3 bases from J, leaving 7 bases between. This CDR3 spans 13 amino acids. This CDR3 is CASSLTGYYGYTF. Here the CDR3 DNA reads TGTGCCAGCAGCTTAACAGGGTACTATGGCTACACCTTC.

A few counts support this clone. The gene calls are TRBV5-1 and TRBJ1-1; no firm D call. Trimming took off 0 bases at V and 0 bases at J, with 6 bases between the two ends. From germline, CDR1 is SGHRS and CDR2 YFSETQ. This CDR3 comprises 14 residues. In DNA, the CDR3 is TGCGCCAGCAGCTTGGGACACTTGAACACTGAAGCTTTCTTT. It yields the protein CASSLGHLNTEAFF.

V and J are TRBV30 and TRBJ2-1, with unresolved D. The CDR3 spans 11 residues. Germline assignment: CDR1 GTSNPN and CDR2 SVGIG (reference sequence). The CDR3 coding sequence is TGTGCATCCTCCCTACACAATGAGCAGTTCTTC. This encodes CASSLHNEQFF.

This rearrangement joins TRBV9 to TRBJ1-1; 8 nucleotides match TRBD1. The CDR3 consists of 15 residues. The V and J ends lost 3 bases and 1 base, in that order; junction bases with no gene match: 5. Germline loops: CDR1 SGDLS, CDR2 YYNGEE. CDR3 sequence reads: CASSGPGTGNTEAFF. The CDR3 DNA reads TGTGCCAGCAGCGGTCCCGGGACAGGGAACACTGAAGCTTTCTTT. The complete variable domain, with remaining parts taken from reference TRBV9 and TRBJ1-1, reads DSGVTQTPKHLITATGQRVTLRCSPRSGDLSVYWYQQSLDQGLQFLIQYYNGEERAKGNILERFSAQQFPDLHSELNLSSLELGDSALYFCASSGPGTGNTEAFFGQGTRLTVV.

This chain connects TRBV7-6 to TRBJ2-7, with 8 bases matching TRBD2. Losses at the gene ends were 1 base for V and 7 bases for J; bases not matched to a gene: 3. The CDR3 loop spans 13 amino acids. Germline loops: CDR1 SGHVS, CDR2 FNYEAQ. CDR3 protein: CASSLEGGREQYF. In DNA form, the CDR3 reads TGTGCCAGCAGCTTAGAAGGCGGGAGGGAGCAGTACTTC. The entire variable domain, with the rest obtained from reference TRBV7-6 and TRBJ2-7, is as follows: GAGVSQSPRYKVTKRGQDVALRCDPISGHVSLYWYRQALGQGPEFLTYFNYEAQQDKSGLPNDRFSAERPEGSISTLTIQRTEQRDSAMYRCASSLEGGREQYFGPGTRLTVT.

This clone was observed a few times. The J gene is TRBJ2-7, the V gene TRBV27; D not resolved. The V gene's germline CDR1 is MNHEY and CDR2 SMNVEV (reference sequence). The CDR3 sequence is 16 residues long. Trimming cost V 1 base and J 0 bases, with 13 bases left between them. In nucleotides, the CDR3 is TGTGCCAGCAGTTTATTGGGCCGCTCCTCCTCCTACGAGCAGTACTTC. This sequence encodes CASSLLGRSSSYEQYF.

The V gene is TRBV6-5, the J gene TRBJ1-1, with D perhaps TRBD1 (5 bases). Germline assignment: CDR1 MNHEY and CDR2 SVGAGI. Trimming stripped 7 bases from V and 5 bases from J, with 14 bases between. The CDR3 sequence is 13 residues long. CDR3 residues: CASILGGRTEAFF. CDR3 DNA: TGTGCCAGCATTCTGGGGGGAAGGACTGAAGCTTTCTTT.

The V gene is TRBV6-2 or TRBV6-3, the J gene TRBJ2-1, with D tentatively TRBD2 (5 bases). The CDR3 is made up of 16 amino acids. V was pared by 5 bases and J by 3 bases, with 17 bases between. CDR1 and CDR2 from the germline V gene are MNHEY and SVGEGT. The CDR3 protein is CASSLSRELLYNEQFF. The CDR3 DNA follows: TGTGCCAGCAGTCTTAGTCGGGAACTCCTCTACAATGAGCAGTTCTTC.

This clone was seen once. The rearrangement links TRBV5-6 to TRBJ2-1; D is ambiguous. There are 14 residues in the CDR3. The germline CDR1 and CDR2 sequences are SGHDT and YYEEEE. V was shortened by 0 bases and J by 4 bases, with 8 bases between the two germline ends. The CDR3 coding sequence is TGTGCCAGCAGCTTGGTTGGCCAGTACAATGAGCAGTTCTTC. Its translation: CASSLVGQYNEQFF.

The chain couples TRBV3-1 (or the pseudogene TRBV3-2) to TRBJ2-1; 10 bases line up with TRBD2. V shed 7 bases and J 6 bases; nucleotides not matched to a gene: 6. CDR1 LGHDT and CDR2 YNNKEL come from the germline V gene (reference sequence). There are 14 residues in the CDR3. CDR3 sequence (DNA): TGTGCCAGCAATGTAGCGGGAGGAAGCAATGAGCAGTTCTTC. Translation: CASNVAGGSNEQFF.

This clone was observed a single time. The chain links TRBV30 to TRBJ2-5, with a weak D call TRBD2 (5 bases). The CDR3 has 13 amino acids. The germline CDR1 and CDR2 sequences are GTSNPN and SVGIG (reference sequence). V gave up 3 bases and J gave up 5 bases, with 13 bases separating them. The CDR3 coding sequence is TGTGCCTGGAGCGGTAGAGGGCTCGAGACCCAGTACTTC. Protein sequence: CAWSGRGLETQYF.

The chain employs TRBV4-3 and TRBJ2-3; perhaps TRBD2 as D (6 bases). Germline loops: CDR1 LGHNA, CDR2 YSLEER. The CDR3 covers 14 residues. V was cut by 0 bases and J by 7 bases, with 11 bases left in between. The CDR3 is CASSQDTSRNTQYF. CDR3 coding DNA: TGCGCCAGCAGCCAAGATACTAGCCGGAATACGCAGTATTTT.

V usage is TRBV7-2 and J usage is TRBJ1-1; D not resolved. CDR1 SGHTA and CDR2 FQGNSA come from the germline V gene. With 4 bases removed from V and 0 bases from J, the gap between germline ends came to 15 bases. This CDR3 comprises 16 residues. The CDR3 reads CASSSRGSYMNTEAFF. As DNA, the CDR3 is TGTGCCAGCAGCTCCCGCGGGTCGTACATGAACACTGAAGCTTTCTTT.